This T cell receptor (beta chain) was retrieved from a study of cytomegalovirus exposure and HLA in healthy donors. In the study overall: There were tens of millions of unique TCRs (from HLA-typed donors) in an early data release.

The PCR had 60 Vbeta and 13 Jbeta primers. As processed by the authors: In a later analysis, the count reached tens of millions of unique TCR beta chains, with approximately 11 million shared. TCRdb's table, derived via immunoSEQ multiplex PCR, lists solely in-frame clones and lacks some. V and J calls and clone size follow that table, whereas D and trimming were derived from the DNA. The repertoire holds about 140,000 clones, with roughly 65% as singletons. CDR3 length: 13 residues. Germline V gene sequence: CDR1 SGHTS, CDR2 YDEGEE. V was clipped by 0 bases and J by 5 bases, with 6 bases between them.

Material: PBMCs. The chain combines TRBV5-8 with TRBJ1-3; no clear D gene. The sequence was collected from a woman aged 25 to 39 in good health and CMV-seronegative. The CDR3 DNA reads TGTGCCAGCAGCTTGGAAGCGAGAAACACCATATATTTT. Protein product: CASSLEARNTIYF.